This T cell receptor beta chain stems from a study of T cells in Graves' hyperthyroidism and ophthalmopathy. TCR beta CDR3 sequences were amplified from RNA transcripts. The HTBI primer set was used in a first-round RT-PCR of the TCR CDR3. TCRdb reprocessed the multiplex PCR reads via MiXCR and lists one record per CDR3 protein. The sample gives fewer than 450,000 distinct CDR3 sequences, 17% of which show up once; about a third is in the top ten. This clonotype was recorded a few times. Its cognate antigen is unknown. Points from the study as a whole: Blood also held most thyroid clonotypes expanded beyond 0.001.

The germline V gene has CDR1 LNHDA and CDR2 SQIVND (reference sequence). Germline trimming cut 0 bases from V and 8 bases from J; bases unmatched to any gene: 13. CDR3 length equals 18 residues. Clinicians diagnosed patients from clinical symptoms, serum thyroxine and TRAb, thyroid ultrasound and orbital computed tomography. The blood specimen was taken at initial hyperthyroidism diagnosis, before any ophthalmopathy symptoms. Source material: blood. This chain joins TRBV19 and TRBJ2-1; 10 bases fit TRBD2. The source is a woman in her 30s with Graves' hyperthyroidism that later progressed to Graves' ophthalmopathy. The CDR3 sequence is CASSIDHSGGALGDEQFF. The DNA of the CDR3 is TGTGCCAGTAGTATAGATCACAGCGGGGGGGCCTTAGGGGATGAGCAGTTCTTC.